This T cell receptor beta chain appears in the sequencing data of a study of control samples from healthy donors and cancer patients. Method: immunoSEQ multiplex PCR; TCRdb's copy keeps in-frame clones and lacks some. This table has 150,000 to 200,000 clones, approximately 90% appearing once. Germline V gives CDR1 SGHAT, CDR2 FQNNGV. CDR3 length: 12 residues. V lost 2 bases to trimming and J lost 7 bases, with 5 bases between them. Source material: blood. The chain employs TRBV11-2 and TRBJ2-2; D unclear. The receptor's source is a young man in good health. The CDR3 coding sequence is TGTGCCAGCAGCTTAAATAGCGGGGAGCTGTTTTTT. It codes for CASSLNSGELFF. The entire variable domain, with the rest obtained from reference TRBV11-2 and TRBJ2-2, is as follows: EAGVAQSPRYKIIEKRQSVAFWCNPISGHATLYWYQQILGQGPKLLIQFQNNGVVDDSQLPKDRFSAERLKGVDSTLKIQPAKLEDSAVYLCASSLNSGELFFGEGSRLTVL.